The 17 T cell receptor beta chains below come from one sample, sequenced in a study of CD8 T cells in Susac syndrome. RNA totalling about 0.5 to 1 ug underwent reverse transcription with random hexamers. TCRdb independently ran MiXCR on the immunoSEQ multiplex PCR reads; one entry per CDR3 protein. Seen here are about 280,000 distinct CDR3 sequences, more than 75% observed once, and the top ten hold about 0.11%. Source material: CD8+ T cells from PBMCs. The receptor source for this set is a human donor with multiple sclerosis.

In the case of this clonotype: The CDR3 does not end in the conserved phenylalanine or tryptophan, so this is likely a read error. It is unclear where the CDR3 begins or ends on the DNA, so no DNA is shown, and the CDR3 is as TCRdb lists it. The chain has TRBV11-2 and TRBJ2-1; no check of the table's D call, TRBD1, against the DNA was made. The length of the CDR3 is 12 amino acids, counting both ends. Germline lookup yields CDR1 SGHAT and CDR2 FQNNGV. This CDR3 reads CASSLAGAGILV.

V is TRBV9 and J is TRBJ2-3; 9 nucleotides agree with TRBD2. The length of the CDR3 is 15 residues. Per the germline V gene, CDR1 is SGDLS and CDR2 is YYNGEE. V lost 2 bases, J lost 6 bases, and 7 bases stayed unmatched. CDR3 in amino acids: CASSVSGSLMDTQYF. As DNA, the CDR3 is TGTGCCAGCAGCGTTAGCGGGAGTTTAATGGATACGCAGTATTTT.

A note on this clonotype: The junction departs from germline at one end; a sequencing error may be responsible. V and J are TRBV24-1 and TRBJ2-1; 10 bases line up with TRBD2. The CDR3 is made up of 14 amino acids. CDR1 and CDR2 (germline): KGHDR, SFDVKD. CDR3 DNA: TGTGCCGCCAGCTTAGCGGGAGGAGGGGGTGAGCAGTTCTTC. Amino acid sequence: CAASLAGGGGEQFF.

The J gene is TRBJ2-7, the V gene TRBV9, with a tentative D call TRBD1 (5 bases). V was clipped by 4 bases and J by 2 bases, with 13 bases between them. CDR1 and CDR2 from the germline V gene are SGDLS and YYNGEE. CDR3 length equals 14 residues. In DNA, the CDR3 is TGTGCCAGCAGCTTGACAGAAATTCCCTACGAGCAGTACTTC. It translates to CASSLTEIPYEQYF.

The rearrangement links TRBV7-8 to TRBJ2-4, with D unclear. V was pared by 5 bases and J by 0 bases, with 14 bases between. Germline V lookup: CDR1 SGHVS, CDR2 FQNEAQ. The CDR3 is 16 amino acids. CDR3 sequence: CASSRTLMGAKNIQYF. CDR3 in DNA: TGTGCCAGCAGCCGTACTTTAATGGGAGCCAAAAACATTCAGTACTTC.

The chain recombines TRBV13 with TRBJ2-7, with D perhaps matching TRBD2 (7 bases). The CDR3 totals 14 residues. Germline V gene sequence: CDR1 PRHDT, CDR2 FYEKMQ (reference sequence). V was trimmed by 5 bases and J by 4 bases, leaving 15 bases between them. Written as DNA, the CDR3 is TGTGCCAGCAGCCCGGAACAGGGAGGGTACGAGCAGTACTTC. It yields the protein CASSPEQGGYEQYF.

V and J are TRBV2 and TRBJ2-7; 8 nucleotides match TRBD1. CDR1 is SNHLY, CDR2 FYNNEI, per germline. V gave up 5 bases and J gave up 5 bases; unmatched junction bases: 8. This CDR3 comprises 14 residues. The CDR3 nucleotides read TGTGCCAGCAGTCAGGGGGCGATAGCCCACGAGCAGTACTTC. It yields the protein CASSQGAIAHEQYF. The full variable domain, with the rest looked up from reference TRBV2 and TRBJ2-7, is EPEVTQTPSHQVTQMGQEVILRCVPISNHLYFYWYRQILGQKVEFLVSFYNNEISEKSEIFDDQFSVERPDGSNFTLKIRSTKLEDSAMYFCASSQGAIAHEQYFGPGTRLTVT.

The V call is TRBV4-1, the J call TRBJ2-6; 8 bases fit TRBD2. The CDR3 spans 19 residues. Germline CDR1 and CDR2: MGHRA and YSYEKL. The trim removed 3 bases at V and 1 base at J, leaving 11 bases unmatched. This CDR3 is CASSHLRVSGGSGANVLTF. The CDR3 coding sequence is TGCGCCAGCAGCCATCTAAGGGTCTCGGGAGGGTCTGGGGCCAACGTCCTGACTTTC.

This clonotype was detected only once. The chain links TRBV13 to TRBJ2-7; D gene uncertain. The CDR3 sequence is 14 residues long. V lost 5 bases, J lost 5 bases, and 16 bases lay in between. Germline CDR1 and CDR2: PRHDT and FYEKMQ (reference sequence). In nucleotides, the CDR3 is TGTGCCAGCAGCCCGTCGATATCCATCGACGAGCAGTACTTC. Translated: CASSPSISIDEQYF.

The chain couples TRBV3-1 to TRBJ2-5; 9 bases are a match to TRBD2. This CDR3 contains 18 residues. Germline CDR1 LGHDT, CDR2 YNNKEL (reference sequence). The junction had 10 bases not matched to a gene; V was cut back by 0 bases and J by 2 bases. The CDR3 DNA reads as TGTGCCAGCAGCCAAGATTCCGCGGGACTAGCCCTACAAGAGACCCAGTACTTC. It codes for CASSQDSAGLALQETQYF.

The rearrangement links TRBV11-2 to TRBJ2-7; D may be TRBD2 (5 bases). The CDR3 totals 15 residues. V was cut by 2 bases and J by 2 bases, with 13 bases left in between. CDR1 and CDR2 (germline): SGHAT, FQNNGV. The CDR3, as DNA: TGTGCCAGCAGCTTAAGATTAGCGCTAACCTACGAGCAGTACTTC. Translation: CASSLRLALTYEQYF.

The chain's CDR3 is CASSPADREREKLFF. CDR3 nucleotides: TGTGCCAGCAGCCCCGCGGACAGGGAGCGTGAAAAACTGTTTTTT. The chain employs TRBV7-9 and TRBJ1-4; 8 nucleotides agree with TRBD1. With V trimmed by 5 bases and J by 7 bases, 9 bases remained unmatched. This CDR3 is 15 amino acids long. Germline V gene sequence: CDR1 SEHNR, CDR2 FQNEAQ (reference sequence).

This chain uses TRBV20-1 with TRBJ1-1; D is possibly TRBD1 (5 bases). Germline V CDR1 and CDR2: DFQATT, SNEGSKA (reference sequence). V lost 5 bases and J 7 bases, leaving 17 bases between the germline ends. The CDR3 has 13 amino acids. The CDR3 region has the DNA TGCAGTGCTGGGACGATTTATTATAGTGAAGCTTTCTTT. It translates to CSAGTIYYSEAFF.

J is TRBJ2-6 and V is TRBV13, with 7 bases identical to TRBD2. The CDR3 totals 17 residues. Germline CDR1 is PRHDT and CDR2 is FYEKMQ (reference sequence). The V and J ends lost 3 bases and 2 bases, in that order; junction bases with no gene match: 7. The DNA of the CDR3 is TGTGCCAGCAGCTTCGGGCGGGAGTGGCCTGGGGCCAACGTCCTGACTTTC. Protein: CASSFGREWPGANVLTF.

J is TRBJ2-1 and V is TRBV7-9, with 7 bases matching TRBD2. The germline V gene encodes CDR1 SEHNR and CDR2 FQNEAQ (reference sequence). This CDR3 contains 16 residues. Unmatched junction bases numbered 6, after V lost 1 base and J lost 3 bases. The CDR3 DNA reads TGTGCCAGCAGCTTAGGGCGGGGGTCGGGCTACAATGAGCAGTTCTTC. This codes for CASSLGRGSGYNEQFF.

This clonotype has just one count. The V gene is TRBV10-3, the J gene TRBJ2-7, with D unresolved. With 10 bases removed from V and 0 bases from J, the gap between germline ends came to 7 bases. The germline CDR1 and CDR2 sequences are ENHRY and SYGVKD. This CDR3 contains 11 residues. In DNA form, the CDR3 reads TGTGCCACTACGGACTCCTACGAGCAGTACTTC. Residues: CATTDSYEQYF.

This clonotype was counted a few times. The chain couples TRBV27 to TRBJ1-2; 11 bases agree with TRBD1. V gave up 5 bases and J gave up 3 bases; unmatched junction bases: 8. The germline gives CDR1 MNHEY, CDR2 SMNVEV (reference sequence). The CDR3 runs 16 residues. CDR3 coding DNA: TGTGCCAGCAGTCTCTTGGGGGGACAGGGGGACTATGGCTACACCTTC. Amino acid sequence: CASSLLGGQGDYGYTF.